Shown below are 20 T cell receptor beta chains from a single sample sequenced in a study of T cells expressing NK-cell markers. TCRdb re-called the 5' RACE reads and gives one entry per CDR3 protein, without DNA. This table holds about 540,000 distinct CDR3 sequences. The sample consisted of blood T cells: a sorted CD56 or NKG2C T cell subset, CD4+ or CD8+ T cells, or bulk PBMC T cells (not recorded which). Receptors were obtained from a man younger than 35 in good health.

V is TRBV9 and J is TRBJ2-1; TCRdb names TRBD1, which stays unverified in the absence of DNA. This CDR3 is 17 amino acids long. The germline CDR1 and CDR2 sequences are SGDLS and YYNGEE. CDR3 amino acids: CASSPGKGGQGYNEQFF.

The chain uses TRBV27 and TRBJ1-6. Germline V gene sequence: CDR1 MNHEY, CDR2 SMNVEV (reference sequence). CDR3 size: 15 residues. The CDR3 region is CATSPRGGQSSPLHF.

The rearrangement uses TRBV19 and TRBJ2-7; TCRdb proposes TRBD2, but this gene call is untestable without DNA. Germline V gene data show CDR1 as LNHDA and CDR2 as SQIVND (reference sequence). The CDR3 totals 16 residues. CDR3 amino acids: CASSTRDSVGTYEQYF.

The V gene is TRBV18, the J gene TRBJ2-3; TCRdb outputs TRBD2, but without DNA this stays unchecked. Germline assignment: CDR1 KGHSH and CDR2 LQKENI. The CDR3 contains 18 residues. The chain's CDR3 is CASSPGSPGLADTDTQYF.

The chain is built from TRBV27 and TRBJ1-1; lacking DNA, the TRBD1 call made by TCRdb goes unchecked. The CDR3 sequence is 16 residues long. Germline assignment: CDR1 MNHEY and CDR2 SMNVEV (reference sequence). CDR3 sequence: CASSLSPLTGNTEAFF.

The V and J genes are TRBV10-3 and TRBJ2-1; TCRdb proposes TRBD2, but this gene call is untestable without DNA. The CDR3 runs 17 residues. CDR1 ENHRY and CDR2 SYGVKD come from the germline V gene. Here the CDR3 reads CAISGPGREPSYNEQFF.

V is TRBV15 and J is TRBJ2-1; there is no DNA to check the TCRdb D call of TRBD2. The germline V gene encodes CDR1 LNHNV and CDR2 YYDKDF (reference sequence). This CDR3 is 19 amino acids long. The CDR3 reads CATSRFSGRANRPYNEQFF. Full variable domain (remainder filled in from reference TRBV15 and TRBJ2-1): DAMVIQNPRYQVTQFGKPVTLSCSQTLNHNVMYWYQQKSSQAPKLLFHYYDKDFNNEADTPDNFQSRRPNTSFCFLDIRSPGLGDTAMYLCATSRFSGRANRPYNEQFFGPGTRLTVL.

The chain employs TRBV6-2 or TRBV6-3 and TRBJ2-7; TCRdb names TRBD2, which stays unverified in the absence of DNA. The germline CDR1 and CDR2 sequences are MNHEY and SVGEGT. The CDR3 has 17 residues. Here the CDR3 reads CASRSPYTPGVAYEQYF.

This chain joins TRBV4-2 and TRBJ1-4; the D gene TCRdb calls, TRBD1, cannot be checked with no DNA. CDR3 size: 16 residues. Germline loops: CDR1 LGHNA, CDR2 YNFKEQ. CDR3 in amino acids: CASSQEGERGNEKLFF.

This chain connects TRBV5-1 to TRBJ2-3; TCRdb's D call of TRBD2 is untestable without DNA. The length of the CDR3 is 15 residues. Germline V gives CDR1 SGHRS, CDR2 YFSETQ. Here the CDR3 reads CASSLGLAGGDTQYF. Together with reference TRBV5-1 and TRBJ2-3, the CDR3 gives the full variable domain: KAGVTQTPRYLIKTRGQQVTLSCSPISGHRSVSWYQQTPGQGLQFLFEYFSETQRNKGNFPGRFSGRQFSNSRSEMNVSTLELGDSALYLCASSLGLAGGDTQYFGPGTRLTVL.

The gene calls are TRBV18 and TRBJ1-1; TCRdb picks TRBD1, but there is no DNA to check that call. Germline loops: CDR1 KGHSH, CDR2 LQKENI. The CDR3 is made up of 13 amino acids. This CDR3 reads CASSPDRIGEAFF.

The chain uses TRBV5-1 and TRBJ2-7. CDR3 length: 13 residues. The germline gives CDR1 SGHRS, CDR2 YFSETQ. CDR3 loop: CASSLAVSYEQYF.

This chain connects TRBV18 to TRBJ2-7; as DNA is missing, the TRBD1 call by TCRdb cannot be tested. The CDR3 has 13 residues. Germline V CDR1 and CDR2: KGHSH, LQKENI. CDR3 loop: CASSPGQGREQYF.

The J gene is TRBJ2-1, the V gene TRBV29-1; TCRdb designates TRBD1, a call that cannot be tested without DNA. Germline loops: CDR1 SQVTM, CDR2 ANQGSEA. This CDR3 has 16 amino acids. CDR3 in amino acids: CSVSGIEREGLNEQFF.

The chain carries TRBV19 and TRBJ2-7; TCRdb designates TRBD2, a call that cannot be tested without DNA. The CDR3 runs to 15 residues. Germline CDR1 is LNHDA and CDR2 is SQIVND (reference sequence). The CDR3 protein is CASSVLPSGSYEQYF.

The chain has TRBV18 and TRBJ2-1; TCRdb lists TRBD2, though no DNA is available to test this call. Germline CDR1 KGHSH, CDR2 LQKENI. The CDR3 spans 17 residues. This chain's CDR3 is CASSLRTSASSYNEQFF.

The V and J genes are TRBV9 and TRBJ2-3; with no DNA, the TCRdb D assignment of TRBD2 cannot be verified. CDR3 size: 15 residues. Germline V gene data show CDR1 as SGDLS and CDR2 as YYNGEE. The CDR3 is CASSASGFRADTQYF.

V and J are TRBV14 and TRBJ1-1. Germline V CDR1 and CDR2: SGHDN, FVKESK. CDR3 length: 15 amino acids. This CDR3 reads CASSQGLGQNTEAFF.

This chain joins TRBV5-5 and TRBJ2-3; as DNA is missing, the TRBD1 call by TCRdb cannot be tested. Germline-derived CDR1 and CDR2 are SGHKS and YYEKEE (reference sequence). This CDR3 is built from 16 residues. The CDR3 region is CASSLRLDRGADTQYF. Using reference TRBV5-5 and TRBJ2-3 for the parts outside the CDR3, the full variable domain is DAGVTQSPTHLIKTRGQQVTLRCSPISGHKSVSWYQQVLGQGPQFIFQYYEKEERGRGNFPDRFSARQFPNYSSELNVNALLLGDSALYLCASSLRLDRGADTQYFGPGTRLTVL.

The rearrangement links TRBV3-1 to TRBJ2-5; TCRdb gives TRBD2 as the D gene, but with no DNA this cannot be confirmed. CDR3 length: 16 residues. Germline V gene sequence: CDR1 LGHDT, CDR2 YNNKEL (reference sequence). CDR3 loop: CASSLNGLAGAETQYF.